Below, 4 T cell receptor beta chains from the same sample are listed, as sequenced in a study of early T cells in non-severe SARS-CoV-2 infection. MiXCR, run by TCRdb on the 5' RACE reads, gives a single entry per CDR3 protein. Here the sample spans approximately 70,000 distinct CDR3 sequences, over 9.5% being singletons. The sample was whole blood, taken at baseline. The source of these receptors is an adult who was a healthcare worker with PCR-confirmed SARS-CoV-2 infection or an uninfected control (not recorded which).

The chain joins TRBV7-9 to TRBJ1-1, with no clear D. From germline, CDR1 is SEHNR and CDR2 FQNEAQ (reference sequence). The length of the CDR3 is 12 residues. V lost 2 bases and J lost 10, with 11 bases in between. CDR3 bases: TGTGCCAGCAGCTTATTTAATTTCGGAGCTTTCTTT. This sequence encodes CASSLFNFGAFF.

This clonotype was picked up many times. This sequence joins TRBV7-2 and TRBJ1-2; D is undetermined. The CDR3 has 12 amino acids. Trimming shortened V by 5 bases and J by 3 bases, and 7 bases separated the two germline ends. Germline CDR1 is SGHTA and CDR2 is FQGNSA. The CDR3, as DNA: TGTGCCAGCAGCCCCTATTACTATGGCTACACCTTC. Translating it yields CASSPYYYGYTF.

This clonotype was detected a few times. J is TRBJ1-2 and V is TRBV14; 9 positions agree with TRBD1. V lost 4 bases and J lost 7; bases outside the gene matches: 10. The CDR3 spans 15 residues. Germline CDR1 is SGHDN and CDR2 is FVKESK. The CDR3 DNA follows: TGTGCCAGCAGCCCCTGGACAGGGGCCCCCAGTGGCTACACCTTC. It translates to CASSPWTGAPSGYTF.

The chain joins TRBV19 to TRBJ1-5; D is unresolved. The CDR3 spans 15 residues. In germline, CDR1 is LNHDA, CDR2 SQIVND (reference sequence). The V gene lost 7 bases and the J gene lost 5 bases, with 18 bases spanning the gap. This chain's CDR3 is CASTNGRVEDQPQHF. The CDR3 region has the DNA TGTGCCAGTACCAATGGCCGGGTTGAGGATCAGCCCCAGCATTTT.